This TCR beta chain came from a study of blood T cell repertoires in COVID-19. The V gene's germline CDR1 is KGHSH and CDR2 LQKENI. There are 15 residues in the CDR3. Points on this clone: Its ends do not fully match the called genes, so a read error is possible.

Generated by immunoSEQ multiplex PCR, the TCRdb table keeps only in-frame clones and is missing some. The data show around 340,000 clones, 65% to 90% seen once. The receptor's source is a woman aged 40-49 years with acute COVID-19. The source material was PBMCs or T cells enriched from blood (not recorded which). This chain uses TRBV18 with TRBJ2-7; possibly TRBD2 for D (5 bases). CDR3 nucleotide sequence: TGTGCCAGCTCACCACAAGGGCTCAGAGACCAAGGACTCCTTTTC. Translating gives CASSPQGLRDQGLLF.